These 7 T cell receptor beta chains share one sample of origin, sequenced in a study of HIV-infected patients and healthy controls. TCRdb processed the 5' RACE reads anew with MiXCR; each CDR3 protein has one entry. The sample includes 55,000 to 70,000 distinct CDR3 sequences, over 15% of them seen just once. Specimen: CD4+ T cells from blood. Receptors originate from a human donor in good health.

The chain has TRBV12-3 or TRBV12-4 and TRBJ2-5; D gene uncertain. This CDR3 has 15 amino acids. V gave up 0 bases and J gave up 1 base, with 9 bases separating them. The CDR3 DNA reads as TGTGCCAGCAGTTTAGCGCGTGGATTCCAAGAGACCCAGTACTTC. This encodes CASSLARGFQETQYF.

The chain employs TRBV28 and TRBJ1-4; D is perhaps TRBD1 (6 bases). The CDR3 is 13 residues long. V was clipped by 5 bases and J by 10 bases, with 14 bases between them. Germline assignment: CDR1 MDHEN and CDR2 SYDVKM. CDR3 coding DNA: TGTGCCAGCAGTCGAATACAGGGAGGAAAACTGTTTTTT. It specifies CASSRIQGGKLFF.

The gene calls are TRBV6-5 and TRBJ1-2; 11 bases align to TRBD1. This CDR3 spans 15 amino acids. Germline V lookup: CDR1 MNHEY, CDR2 SVGAGI. V lost 6 bases and J lost 0; bases outside the gene matches: 3. Here the CDR3 reads CASSRDRGANYGYTF. CDR3 nucleotide sequence: TGTGCCAGCAGCCGGGACAGGGGGGCTAACTATGGCTACACCTTC.

This chain connects TRBV27 to TRBJ2-7; perhaps TRBD1 as D (6 bases). This CDR3 comprises 15 residues. Germline V lookup: CDR1 MNHEY, CDR2 SMNVEV (reference sequence). V was clipped by 11 bases and J by 3 bases, with 23 bases between them. The CDR3 reads CAGKTAMLGGYEQYF. The CDR3 bases are TGTGCCGGCAAGACAGCGATGCTAGGGGGCTACGAGCAGTACTTC.

In this sample, this clonotype turned up a few times. This chain links TRBV6-1 with TRBJ2-2; 7 bases align to TRBD2. This CDR3 region has 13 residues. Germline V gene sequence: CDR1 MNHNS, CDR2 SASEGT. The V and J ends lost 6 bases and 4 bases, in that order; junction bases with no gene match: 2. Here the CDR3 DNA reads TGTGCCAGCAGGGGAGGGCGCACCGGGGAGCTGTTTTTT. This gives the protein CASRGGRTGELFF.

This clonotype was found a few times. V gene TRBV7-2 combines with J gene TRBJ2-3, with TRBD1 matching over 7 bases. With 0 bases clipped from V and 5 bases from J, the junction kept 5 bases outside the gene matches. The CDR3 contains 15 residues. Germline CDR1 SGHTA, CDR2 FQGNSA. The CDR3 loop reads CASSLAARGIDTQYF. DNA for the CDR3: TGTGCCAGCAGCTTAGCTGCCAGGGGGATAGATACGCAGTATTTT.

The CDR3: CAISEGGLNTEAFF. The CDR3, as DNA: TGTGCCATCAGTGAAGGGGGACTGAACACTGAAGCTTTCTTT. The J gene is TRBJ1-1, the V gene TRBV10-3; D is possibly TRBD1 (6 bases). The V end was cut by 3 bases, the J end by 0 bases, with 8 bases between. CDR3 length: 14 amino acids. In germline, CDR1 is ENHRY, CDR2 SYGVKD.